Presented here are 32 T cell receptor beta chains from one specimen sequenced in a study of T cell changes during pregnancy in multiple sclerosis. Measured with immunoSEQ multiplex PCR; TCRdb has only the in-frame clones, and not every one. The profile shows tens of thousands of clones, roughly 89% of them singletons. The material sequenced was peripheral blood, taken after pregnancy. The receptor set was obtained from a female donor in good health, enrolled as a control in a pregnancy study.

This sequence joins TRBV30 and TRBJ2-4; 11 nucleotides match TRBD2. CDR3 length: 14 amino acids. The V and J ends lost 5 bases and 7 bases, in that order; junction bases with no gene match: 7. Germline V lookup: CDR1 GTSNPN, CDR2 SVGIG (reference sequence). CDR3 nucleotide sequence: TGTGCCTGGCAGACTAGCGGGATACGGAACATTCAGTACTTC. Protein: CAWQTSGIRNIQYF.

The genes are TRBV5-4 and TRBJ1-1, with D perhaps TRBD1 (6 bases). CDR1 is SGHNT and CDR2 is YYREEE in the germline V gene (reference sequence). This CDR3 contains 15 residues. The V and J ends lost 3 bases and 1 base respectively, with 13 bases between them. CDR3 amino acids: CASSSPRGQNTEAFF. The CDR3 DNA reads as TGTGCCAGCAGCTCACCACGGGGACAGAACACTGAAGCTTTCTTT.

The CDR3: CASSPGQGYEQYF. The CDR3 DNA reads as TGTGCCAGCTCCCCAGGACAGGGTTACGAGCAGTACTTC. The V call is TRBV21-1, the J call TRBJ2-7; TRBD1, the table's D call, lacks a check against the DNA. TRBV21-1 is a documented pseudogene. This CDR3 is built from 13 residues.

The V call is TRBV5-4, the J call TRBJ1-1, with D maybe TRBD1 (5 bases). Germline CDR1 reads SGHNT; CDR2 reads YYREEE (reference sequence). V was trimmed by 2 bases and J by 6 bases, leaving 14 bases between them. CDR3 length equals 14 residues. The CDR3, as DNA: TGTGCCAGCAGCTTCTCGGGGGTGAGGGCTGAAGCTTTCTTT. Protein sequence: CASSFSGVRAEAFF.

The V gene is TRBV19, the J gene TRBJ1-2; possible D gene TRBD1, 6 bases. The CDR3 extends over 14 amino acids. Per the germline V gene, CDR1 is LNHDA and CDR2 is SQIVND (reference sequence). V was shortened by 5 bases and J by 5 bases, with 15 bases between the two germline ends. For the CDR3, the DNA is TGTGCCAGTAGTGCGTTCGGGACATCGTATGGCTACACCTTC. Amino acid sequence: CASSAFGTSYGYTF.

The chain couples TRBV28 to TRBJ2-7, with D tentatively TRBD2 (5 bases). In germline, CDR1 is MDHEN, CDR2 SYDVKM. Between the trimmed V and J ends, which lost 3 bases and 2 bases, there was a span of 14 bases. The CDR3 loop spans 15 amino acids. This chain's CDR3 is CASSLPGSVTYEQYF. The CDR3 DNA reads TGTGCCAGCAGTTTGCCGGGTAGCGTTACCTACGAGCAGTACTTC. Filled out from reference TRBV28 and TRBJ2-7, the complete variable domain reads DVKVTQSSRYLVKRTGEKVFLECVQDMDHENMFWYRQDPGLGLRLIYFSYDVKMKEKGDIPEGYSVSREKKERFSLILESASTNQTSMYLCASSLPGSVTYEQYFGPGTRLTVT.

V usage is TRBV7-2 and J usage is TRBJ1-1; 7 bases agree with TRBD1. After removal of 5 bases from V and 0 bases from J, the junction contained 9 bases not matched to a gene. This CDR3 is built from 16 residues. Per the germline V gene, CDR1 is SGHTA and CDR2 is FQGNSA. CDR3 loop: CASSPPRTGLNTEAFF. The DNA for the CDR3 is TGTGCCAGCAGCCCACCGAGGACAGGTCTGAACACTGAAGCTTTCTTT.

The J gene is TRBJ1-2, the V gene TRBV27, with TRBD1 as a possible D gene (5 bases). The CDR3 has 13 amino acids. With 3 bases removed from V and 6 bases from J, the gap between germline ends came to 11 bases. CDR1 is MNHEY, CDR2 SMNVEV, per germline (reference sequence). CDR3 loop: CASSFGGNDGYTF. In nucleotides, the CDR3 is TGTGCCAGCAGTTTCGGGGGGAACGATGGCTACACCTTC.

The chain employs TRBV28 and TRBJ1-6; a possible D gene is TRBD1 (6 bases). The V gene's germline CDR1 is MDHEN and CDR2 SYDVKM. The CDR3 has 17 residues. Deletions cut 7 bases from V and 0 bases from J, with 16 bases between. The CDR3 protein is CASTRRQASSYNSPLHF. CDR3 bases: TGTGCCAGCACGAGACGACAGGCGAGCTCCTATAATTCACCCCTCCACTTT.

The rearrangement joins TRBV27 to TRBJ2-3; no firm D call. The CDR3 spans 14 residues. V was shortened by 2 bases and J by 0 bases, with 6 bases between the two germline ends. Germline CDR1 is MNHEY and CDR2 is SMNVEV (reference sequence). CDR3 DNA: TGTGCCAGCAGTTTAGCTAGAAGCACAGATACGCAGTATTTT. Translation gives CASSLARSTDTQYF.

Only one count was recorded for this clone. The genes are TRBV29-1 and TRBJ2-3; 12 nucleotides line up with TRBD2. The CDR3 has 15 amino acids. The ends lost 3 bases at V and 2 bases at J; junction bases unmatched: 3. Per germline, CDR1 SQVTM and CDR2 ANQGSEA. DNA for the CDR3: TGCAGCGTTGATGGACTAGCGGGGTACACAGATACGCAGTATTTT. Protein product: CSVDGLAGYTDTQYF.

This chain's CDR3 is CAISRQGTGYTF. In DNA form, the CDR3 reads TGTGCCATCTCACGACAGGGCACCGGCTACACCTTC. The chain joins TRBV10-3 to TRBJ1-2, with 7 positions matching TRBD1. The CDR3 is made up of 12 amino acids. Unmatched junction bases numbered 8, after V lost 8 bases and J lost 8 bases. CDR1 and CDR2 from the germline V gene are ENHRY and SYGVKD.

The chain joins TRBV5-1 to TRBJ1-1, with 7 nucleotides matching TRBD1. Germline values: CDR1 SGHRS, CDR2 YFSETQ. With 4 bases clipped from V and 1 base from J, the junction kept 7 bases outside the gene matches. The CDR3 spans 15 residues. The CDR3 region is CASSPNRQGNTEAFF. CDR3 sequence (DNA): TGCGCCAGCAGCCCCAACCGACAGGGGAACACTGAAGCTTTCTTT.

The rearrangement uses TRBV28 and TRBJ1-2; 8 bases agree with TRBD1. There are 14 residues in the CDR3. V lost 7 bases, J lost 4 bases, and 8 bases stayed unmatched. The germline CDR1 and CDR2 sequences are MDHEN and SYDVKM. CDR3 protein: CASTLGGQGYGYTF. The DNA of the CDR3 is TGTGCCAGCACCCTTGGCGGACAGGGCTATGGCTACACCTTC.

The chain combines TRBV7-9 with TRBJ1-6; no definite D call. Germline loops: CDR1 SEHNR, CDR2 FQNEAQ (reference sequence). The CDR3 has 13 residues. The V end lost 3 bases, the J end lost 8 bases, and 8 bases lay between the germline ends. The CDR3 DNA reads as TGTGCCAGCAGCTTTCCCGTCGATTCACCCCTCCACTTT. Amino acid sequence: CASSFPVDSPLHF.

The chain combines TRBV9 with TRBJ1-3; no clear D. V shed 4 bases and J shed 0 bases, with 8 bases lying between them. The CDR3 contains 14 residues. Germline values: CDR1 SGDLS, CDR2 YYNGEE. The CDR3 DNA reads as TGTGCCAGCAGCCCTGGAGTCTCTGGAAACACCATATATTTT. It encodes CASSPGVSGNTIYF. The full variable domain, in which reference TRBV9 and TRBJ1-3 provide the parts outside the CDR3, is DSGVTQTPKHLITATGQRVTLRCSPRSGDLSVYWYQQSLDQGLQFLIQYYNGEERAKGNILERFSAQQFPDLHSELNLSSLELGDSALYFCASSPGVSGNTIYFGEGSWLTVV.

The V gene is TRBV5-6, the J gene TRBJ2-6; TRBD2 might be the D (6 bases). This CDR3 region has 16 residues. The germline V gene has CDR1 SGHDT and CDR2 YYEEEE. V was trimmed by 5 bases and J by 2 bases, leaving 14 bases between them. The CDR3 DNA sequence: TGTGCCAGCAGTCCCCAGGAGCGGGCTGGGGCCAACGTCCTGACTTTC. Protein: CASSPQERAGANVLTF.

V usage is TRBV19 and J usage is TRBJ1-5, with D perhaps matching TRBD1 (5 bases). Trimming left V 3 bases short and J 0 bases short, with 6 bases between. The CDR3 consists of 14 residues. Germline V CDR1 and CDR2: LNHDA, SQIVND (reference sequence). The CDR3, as DNA: TGTGCCAGTAGTATTGACAGTAGCAATCAGCCCCAGCATTTT. Amino acids: CASSIDSSNQPQHF.

The sample holds one count of this clone. This sequence joins TRBV4-3 and TRBJ1-4; D is possibly TRBD1 (5 bases). Germline V lookup: CDR1 LGHNA, CDR2 YSLEER. The length of the CDR3 is 17 residues. Trimming removed 0 bases at V and 5 bases at J, with 16 bases between. CDR3 protein: CASSQDFPGTENEKLFF. The CDR3 DNA reads as TGCGCCAGCAGCCAAGATTTCCCCGGGACTGAGAATGAAAAACTGTTTTTT.

V and J are TRBV18 and TRBJ1-6; the D gene is possibly TRBD1 (5 bases). Trimming took off 1 base at V and 7 bases at J, with 14 bases between the two ends. Germline CDR1 and CDR2: KGHSH and LQKENI. The CDR3 contains 16 residues. CDR3 DNA sequence: TGTGCCAGCTCACCACTACCGGGGGGGGGAAATTCACCCCTCCACTTT. This translates into CASSPLPGGGNSPLHF.

J is TRBJ2-3 and V is TRBV6-1, with 11 bases identical to TRBD1. The germline V gene has CDR1 MNHNS and CDR2 SASEGT. This CDR3 region has 15 residues. Trimming at V came to 3 bases and at J to 4 bases, leaving 3 bases not matched to a gene. CDR3 region: CASSDRTGGPDTQYF. The CDR3 DNA reads TGTGCCAGCAGTGACCGGACAGGGGGCCCAGATACGCAGTATTTT.

J is TRBJ2-3 and V is TRBV5-4; either TRBD1 or TRBD2 may supply D (5 bases each). Germline V gene lookup returns CDR1 SGHNT and CDR2 YYREEE (reference sequence). Between the trimmed V and J ends, which lost 7 bases and 1 base, there was a span of 16 bases. The CDR3 is 15 residues long. CDR3 nucleotide sequence: TGTGCCAGCGCCTTGGGACCCCGGGGCACAGATACGCAGTATTTT. Its translation is CASALGPRGTDTQYF.

This clone showed up just a few times. The gene calls are TRBV28 and TRBJ1-1; the D is unclear. This CDR3 is 13 amino acids long. The germline CDR1 and CDR2 sequences are MDHEN and SYDVKM. The V end was cut by 3 bases, the J end by 1 base, with 6 bases between. The DNA for the CDR3 is TGTGCCAGCAGTTTCGTAGAGAACACTGAAGCTTTCTTT. It codes for CASSFVENTEAFF.

This rearrangement joins TRBV9 to TRBJ2-5, with 10 bases aligning to TRBD2. V shed 0 bases, J shed 4 bases, and the junction held 0 bases outside the gene matches. The germline V gene encodes CDR1 SGDLS and CDR2 YYNGEE. This CDR3 has 14 residues. The CDR3 DNA reads as TGTGCCAGCAGCGTAGCTAGCGGGGGAGAGACCCAGTACTTC. It encodes CASSVASGGETQYF. The full variable domain, completed using reference TRBV9 and TRBJ2-5, is DSGVTQTPKHLITATGQRVTLRCSPRSGDLSVYWYQQSLDQGLQFLIQYYNGEERAKGNILERFSAQQFPDLHSELNLSSLELGDSALYFCASSVASGGETQYFGPGTRLLVL.

The chain uses TRBV19 and TRBJ2-1; TRBD2 is a possible D gene (6 bases). Trimming removed 6 bases at V and 4 bases at J, with 7 bases between. CDR1 is LNHDA and CDR2 is SQIVND in the germline V gene (reference sequence). The CDR3 totals 12 residues. CDR3: CASRRDYNEQFF. DNA of the CDR3: TGTGCCAGTAGGCGGGATTACAATGAGCAGTTCTTC.

The rearrangement uses TRBV15 and TRBJ2-1; the D is unclear. The germline V gene has CDR1 LNHNV and CDR2 YYDKDF (reference sequence). The V end was cut by 0 bases, the J end by 7 bases, with 13 bases between. This CDR3 contains 15 residues. The CDR3 protein is CATSRDVQASNEQFF. The CDR3 nucleotides read TGTGCCACCAGCAGAGATGTGCAAGCCTCAAATGAGCAGTTCTTC.

This chain links TRBV6-5 with TRBJ2-3; no clear D. Deletions cut 6 bases from V and 4 bases from J, with 5 bases between. The CDR3 covers 11 residues. The V gene's germline CDR1 is MNHEY and CDR2 SVGAGI. The CDR3 reads CASRESDTQYF. The CDR3 nucleotides are TGTGCCAGCAGGGAGTCAGATACGCAGTATTTT.

V usage is TRBV13 and J usage is TRBJ2-7; the D is unclear. With 5 bases removed from V and 4 bases from J, the gap between germline ends came to 15 bases. The CDR3 is 14 amino acids. Germline V gene sequence: CDR1 PRHDT, CDR2 FYEKMQ (reference sequence). CDR3 DNA: TGTGCCAGCAGCCCACAATCAGACACGTACGAGCAGTACTTC. It is translated as CASSPQSDTYEQYF.

This sequence joins TRBV14 and TRBJ2-1; D gene ambiguous. The CDR3 spans 13 residues. V lost 2 bases, J lost 3 bases, and 5 bases lay in between. CDR1 and CDR2 (germline): SGHDN, FVKESK. DNA for the CDR3: TGTGCCAGCAGCCAACCTGTCTACAATGAGCAGTTCTTC. Translation: CASSQPVYNEQFF.

The rearrangement links TRBV5-1 to TRBJ2-7; the D gene is possibly TRBD1 (5 bases). The germline V and J ends were trimmed by 3 bases and 0 bases, with 7 bases remaining between them. Per germline, CDR1 SGHRS and CDR2 YFSETQ. This CDR3 has 13 residues. In DNA, the CDR3 is TGCGCCAGCAGCTACAGGACCTCCTACGAGCAGTACTTC. The encoded protein is CASSYRTSYEQYF.

The J gene is TRBJ2-1, the V gene TRBV7-9, with D possibly being TRBD2 (5 bases). CDR3 size: 14 residues. The germline V and J ends were trimmed by 5 bases and 5 bases, with 13 bases remaining between them. Germline V CDR1 and CDR2: SEHNR, FQNEAQ (reference sequence). CDR3 loop: CASSVKLDNNEQFF. The CDR3 nucleotides are TGTGCCAGCAGCGTCAAACTAGATAACAATGAGCAGTTCTTC.

This sequence joins TRBV19 and TRBJ2-1; tentatively, D is TRBD2 (5 bases). The CDR3 spans 13 residues. V gave up 8 bases and J gave up 0 bases, with 8 bases separating them. CDR1 is LNHDA and CDR2 is SQIVND in the germline V gene (reference sequence). The CDR3 region has the DNA TGTGCCAGTCAGCGGAGCTCCTACAATGAGCAGTTCTTC. This gives the protein CASQRSSYNEQFF. Drawing the rest from reference TRBV19 and TRBJ2-1, the complete variable domain is DGGITQSPKYLFRKEGQNVTLSCEQNLNHDAMYWYRQDPGQGLRLIYYSQIVNDFQKGDIAEGYSVSREKKESFPLTVTSAQKNPTAFYLCASQRSSYNEQFFGPGTRLTVL.